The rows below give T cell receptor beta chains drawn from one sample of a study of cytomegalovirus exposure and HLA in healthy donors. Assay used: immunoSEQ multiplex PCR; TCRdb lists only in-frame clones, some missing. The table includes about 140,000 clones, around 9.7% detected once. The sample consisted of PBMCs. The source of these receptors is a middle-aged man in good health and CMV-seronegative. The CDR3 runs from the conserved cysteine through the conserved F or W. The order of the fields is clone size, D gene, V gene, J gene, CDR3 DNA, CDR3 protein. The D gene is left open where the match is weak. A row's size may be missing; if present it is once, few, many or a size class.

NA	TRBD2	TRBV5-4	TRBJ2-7	TGTGCCAGCAGCTTGAAGTCTAGCGGGAGGCAGGGCGAGCAGTACTTC	CASSLKSSGRQGEQYF
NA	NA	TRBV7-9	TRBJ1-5	TGTGCCTGTTCAGGCCCTTATAGCAATCAGCCCCAGCATTTT	CACSGPYSNQPQHF
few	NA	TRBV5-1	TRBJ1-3	TGCGCCAGCAGCTTGTGGGCCGGCGCAGACTCTGGAAACACCATATATTTT	CASSLWAGADSGNTIYF
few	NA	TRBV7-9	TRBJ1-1	TGTGCCAGCAGCTCCCCCGCTACCCGCGGGAACACTGAAGCTTTCTTT	CASSSPATRGNTEAFF
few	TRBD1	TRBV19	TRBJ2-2	TGTGCCAGTAGTAGACAGGGGCGCGGGGAGCTGTTTTTT	CASSRQGRGELFF
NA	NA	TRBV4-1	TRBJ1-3	TGCGCCAGCAGCCAAGAATTAGCCTCTGGAAACACCATATATTTT	CASSQELASGNTIYF
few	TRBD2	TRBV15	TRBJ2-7	TGTGCCACCAGCAGAGACCGGGACGCGGGGGGCCTTTCCTACGAGCAGTACTTC	CATSRDRDAGGLSYEQYF
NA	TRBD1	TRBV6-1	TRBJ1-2	TGTGCCAGCAGTAAGATAGAGGGGGCTCATGGCTACACCTTC	CASSKIEGAHGYTF
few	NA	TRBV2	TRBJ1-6	TGTGCCAGCAGCGACACAGGGCCTGACGGCTATAATTCACCCCTCCACTTT	CASSDTGPDGYNSPLHF
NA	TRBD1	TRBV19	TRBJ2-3	TGTGCCAGTCAAGACCGGGACAGGTTGGCAGATACGCAGTATTTT	CASQDRDRLADTQYF
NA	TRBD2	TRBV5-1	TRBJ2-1	TGCGCCAGCAGCTTGGATAGCGGGGGGGCCTACAATGAGCAGTTCTTC	CASSLDSGGAYNEQFF
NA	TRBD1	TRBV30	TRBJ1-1	TGTGCCTGGAGTGTTCGGACAGGTCGGAACACTGAAGCTTTCTTT	CAWSVRTGRNTEAFF
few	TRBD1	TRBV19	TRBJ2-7	TGTGCCAGTAGAGACAGGGGGATTGGCGAGCAGTACTTC	CASRDRGIGEQYF
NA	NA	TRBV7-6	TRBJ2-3	TGTGCCAGCAGCTATTTTACAGGCCGCACAGATACGCAGTATTTT	CASSYFTGRTDTQYF
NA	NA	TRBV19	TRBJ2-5	TGTGCCAGTAGTATGAAGCGGGAGACCCAGTACTTC	CASSMKRETQYF
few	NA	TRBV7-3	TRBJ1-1	TGTGCCAGCAGCTTAGCCCCACAGGGGAACACTGAAGCTTTCTTT	CASSLAPQGNTEAFF
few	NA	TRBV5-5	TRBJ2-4	TGTGCCAGCAGCTTGCTCGGTAGCGGAAAAAACATTCAGTACTTC	CASSLLGSGKNIQYF
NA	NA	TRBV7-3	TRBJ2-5	TGTGCCAGCAGCTCACTTCCTAAAGAGACCCAGTACTTC	CASSSLPKETQYF
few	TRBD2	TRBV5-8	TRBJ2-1	TGTGCCAGCAGTCGTAGCGGGGGTTCCTACAATGAGCAGTTCTTC	CASSRSGGSYNEQFF
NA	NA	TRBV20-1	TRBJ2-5	TGCAGTGCTAGCTTTTCAGAGACCCAGTACTTC	CSASFSETQYF
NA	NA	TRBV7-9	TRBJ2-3	TGTGCCAGCAGCTTTACAGGGCGGGGCACAGATACGCAGTATTTT	CASSFTGRGTDTQYF
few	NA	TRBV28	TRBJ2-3	TGTGCCAGCAGTTGGAACAGGGTTGTCAGCACAGATACGCAGTATTTT	CASSWNRVVSTDTQYF
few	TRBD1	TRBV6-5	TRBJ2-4	TGTGCCACCCGGACAGGGAAAAACATTCAGTACTTC	CATRTGKNIQYF
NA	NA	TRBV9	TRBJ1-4	TGTGCCAGCAGCGCGACAACAACTAATGAAAAACTGTTTTTT	CASSATTTNEKLFF
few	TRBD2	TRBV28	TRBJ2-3	TGTGCCAGCAGTTTCCCTGAGCGGGGGGCGCCCTATACGCAGTATTTT	CASSFPERGAPYTQYF
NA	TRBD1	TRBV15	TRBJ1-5	TGTGCCACCAGCAGAAGCGGGACAGGGAATCAGCCCCAGCATTTT	CATSRSGTGNQPQHF
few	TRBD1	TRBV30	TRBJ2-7	TGTGCCTGGACCCCGGGGACAGGCACCTACGAGCAGTACTTC	CAWTPGTGTYEQYF
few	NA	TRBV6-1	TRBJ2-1	TGTGCCAGCAGTGGAACTAGTCATTTGAACAATGAGCAGTTCTTC	CASSGTSHLNNEQFF
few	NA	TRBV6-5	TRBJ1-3	TGTGCCAGCACAGGGGCTGGAAACACCATATATTTT	CASTGAGNTIYF
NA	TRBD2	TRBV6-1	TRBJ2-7	TGTGCCAGCAGTGAAAATAGCGGGGGCCTCTACGAGCAGTACTTC	CASSENSGGLYEQYF
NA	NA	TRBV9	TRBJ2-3	TGTGCCAGCAGCGGGGGCGGTCCTAGCACAGATACGCAGTATTTT	CASSGGGPSTDTQYF
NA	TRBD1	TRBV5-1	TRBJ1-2	TGCGCCAGCAGCTTGGCTCAGGGGGCTAGGTATGGCTACACCTTC	CASSLAQGARYGYTF
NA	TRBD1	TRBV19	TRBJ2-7	TGTGCCAGTAGACCGAACCCGGGACAGGGAAACTCCTACGAGCAGTACTTC	CASRPNPGQGNSYEQYF
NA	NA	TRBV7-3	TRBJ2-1	TGTGCCAGCAGCTTAAATGCAGGGGCCTACAATGAGCAGTTCTTC	CASSLNAGAYNEQFF
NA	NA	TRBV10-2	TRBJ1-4	TGCGCCAGCAGTGAGCCAGGGCACTTGACTGAAAAACTGTTTTTT	CASSEPGHLTEKLFF
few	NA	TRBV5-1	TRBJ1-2	TGCGCCAGCCTAGGCCTAGGAGGCGTTGGCTACACCTTC	CASLGLGGVGYTF
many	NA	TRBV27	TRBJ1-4	TGTGCCAGTCAAACAGGGACCCTCGGGGAAAAACTGTTTTTT	CASQTGTLGEKLFF
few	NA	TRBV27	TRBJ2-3	TGTGCCAGCAGGGTTGGGCAGTCCGACACAGATACGCAGTATTTT	CASRVGQSDTDTQYF
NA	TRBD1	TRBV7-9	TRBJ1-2	TGTGCCAGCAGCCAAACAGGGGGCGGATTCGATAGCTATGGCTACACCTTC	CASSQTGGGFDSYGYTF
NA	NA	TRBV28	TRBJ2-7	TGTGCCAGCACCCGGCAGGGCCCCAGAGGCGAGCAGTACTTC	CASTRQGPRGEQYF
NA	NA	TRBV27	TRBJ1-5	TGTGCCAGCAGTTTTAGGGAGAATAGCAATCAGCCCCAGCATTTT	CASSFRENSNQPQHF
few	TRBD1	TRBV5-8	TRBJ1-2	TGTGCCAGCAGCGGCCGGGACAGAACCCCCCCTGGCTACACCTTC	CASSGRDRTPPGYTF
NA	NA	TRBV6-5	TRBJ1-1	TGTGCCAGCAGTCTCAGTGGCTCGTACGCTGAAGCTTTCTTT	CASSLSGSYAEAFF
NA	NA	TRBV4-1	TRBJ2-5	TGCGCCAGCAGCCAAGATGAGGGCTACGAGACCCAGTACTTC	CASSQDEGYETQYF
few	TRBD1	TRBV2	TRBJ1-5	TGTGCCAGCAGTGTGGACAGGGGAATCAATCAGCCCCAGCATTTT	CASSVDRGINQPQHF